These 3 T cell receptor beta chains were sequenced from one sample in a study of T cells in localized non-small cell lung cancer (dated by TCRdb to the early 2020s). Receptor amplification or capture employed the immunoSEQ multiplex PCR assay. TCRdb stores this immuneACCESS table with in-frame sequences only. Part of the clones is absent; in the studies checked, under half of the shortfall reflects unresolved V genes, and no reason is known for the rest. The table for this sample lists 30,000 to 40,000 clones; approximately 90% of them were counted only once. Over 5.5% of the sample lies in the top ten. Sequencing was performed on peripheral blood mononuclear cells, taken before any cancer treatment. These TCRs come from a male donor older than 55 with stage II lung adenocarcinoma.

The rearrangement uses TRBV30 and TRBJ2-5; TRBD2 might be the D (6 bases). Trimming took off 5 bases at V and 9 bases at J, with 16 bases between the two ends. The CDR3 covers 12 residues. CDR1 is GTSNPN and CDR2 is SVGIG in the germline V gene (reference sequence). The CDR3 region is CAWASARVPQYF. The CDR3 nucleotides read TGTGCCTGGGCTAGCGCGAGAGTCCCCCAGTACTTC.

The genes are TRBV9 and TRBJ2-5; 7 nucleotides align to TRBD1. Germline V CDR1 and CDR2: SGDLS, YYNGEE. The ends lost 2 bases at V and 2 bases at J; junction bases unmatched: 3. The CDR3 contains 14 residues. DNA for the CDR3: TGTGCCAGCAGCGTGGGGACAGTGCAAGAGACCCAGTACTTC. Its protein is CASSVGTVQETQYF.

This clone is a singleton in its sample. J is TRBJ2-1 and V is TRBV18; 9 positions agree with TRBD2. Germline CDR1 is KGHSH and CDR2 is LQKENI. CDR3 size: 16 residues. V was clipped by 3 bases and J by 9 bases; unmatched bases: 12. The CDR3, as DNA: TGTGCCAGCTCACCGGCGGGTAGCGGGAGTCGAGGTGAGCAGTTCTTC. This sequence encodes CASSPAGSGSRGEQFF.